This T cell receptor beta chain was retrieved from a study of cytomegalovirus exposure and HLA in healthy donors. Study findings and constraints: A later analysis reportedly identified an Asian-associated ancestry cluster as carrying fewer N-insertions than the 666-donor mean. The availability of immune exposure information extended only to CMV serostatus. According to the study, roughly 180 TCR beta chains were cytomegalovirus-associated. Using a false discovery rate of 0.05, a later analysis showed that approximately 16,000 TCR beta sequences were associated with HLA alleles.

This clone was seen more than once but under ten times. The antigen is undetermined. Primers for the PCR totalled 60 Vbeta and 13 Jbeta. Data came from immunoSEQ multiplex PCR; TCRdb stores just in-frame clones and leaves some out. This sample has about 160,000 clones, with around 86% found just once. V lost 3 bases, J lost 4 bases, and 17 bases lay in between. The CDR3 runs to 16 residues. CDR1 is MDHEN and CDR2 is SYDVKM in the germline V gene. The sequence derives from a girl aged 2-10 years in good health and CMV-seropositive. The sample consisted of PBMCs. V and J are TRBV28 and TRBJ2-3; weak D call: TRBD2 (5 bases). The CDR3 region is CASSFSGLADPDTQYF. The CDR3 nucleotides read TGTGCCAGCAGTTTTTCGGGCCTAGCAGACCCAGATACGCAGTATTTT.